This T cell receptor beta chain was profiled in a study of T cell repertoires in cytomegalovirus infection. Study details: It was the public TCR beta signatures that indicated both CMV infection and matching HLA type. General study findings and limits: Summed public TCR beta family frequency identified CMV carriers bearing the relevant HLA. In two of eight donors, the top clonotype was HLA-C-restricted CMV-specific.

CDR3 length equals 13 residues. CDR1 and CDR2 from the germline V gene are MNHNS and SASEGT. V was shortened by 0 bases and J by 8 bases, with 8 bases between the two germline ends. This clonotype was detected a few times. Its antigen is not known. One entry per CDR3 protein, called by TCRdb with MiXCR from the reads. The table has nearly 450,000 distinct CDR3 sequences, approximately 31% seen once. V usage is TRBV6-1 and J usage is TRBJ1-3, with no clear D. The sequencing input was PBMCs. This receptor was obtained from a human donor in good health (CMV status not recorded). Some clones in this sample may be carry-over from other donors' samples. CDR3 protein: CASSEALVHTIYF. In DNA form, the CDR3 reads TGTGCCAGCAGTGAAGCGCTCGTCCACACCATATATTTT.